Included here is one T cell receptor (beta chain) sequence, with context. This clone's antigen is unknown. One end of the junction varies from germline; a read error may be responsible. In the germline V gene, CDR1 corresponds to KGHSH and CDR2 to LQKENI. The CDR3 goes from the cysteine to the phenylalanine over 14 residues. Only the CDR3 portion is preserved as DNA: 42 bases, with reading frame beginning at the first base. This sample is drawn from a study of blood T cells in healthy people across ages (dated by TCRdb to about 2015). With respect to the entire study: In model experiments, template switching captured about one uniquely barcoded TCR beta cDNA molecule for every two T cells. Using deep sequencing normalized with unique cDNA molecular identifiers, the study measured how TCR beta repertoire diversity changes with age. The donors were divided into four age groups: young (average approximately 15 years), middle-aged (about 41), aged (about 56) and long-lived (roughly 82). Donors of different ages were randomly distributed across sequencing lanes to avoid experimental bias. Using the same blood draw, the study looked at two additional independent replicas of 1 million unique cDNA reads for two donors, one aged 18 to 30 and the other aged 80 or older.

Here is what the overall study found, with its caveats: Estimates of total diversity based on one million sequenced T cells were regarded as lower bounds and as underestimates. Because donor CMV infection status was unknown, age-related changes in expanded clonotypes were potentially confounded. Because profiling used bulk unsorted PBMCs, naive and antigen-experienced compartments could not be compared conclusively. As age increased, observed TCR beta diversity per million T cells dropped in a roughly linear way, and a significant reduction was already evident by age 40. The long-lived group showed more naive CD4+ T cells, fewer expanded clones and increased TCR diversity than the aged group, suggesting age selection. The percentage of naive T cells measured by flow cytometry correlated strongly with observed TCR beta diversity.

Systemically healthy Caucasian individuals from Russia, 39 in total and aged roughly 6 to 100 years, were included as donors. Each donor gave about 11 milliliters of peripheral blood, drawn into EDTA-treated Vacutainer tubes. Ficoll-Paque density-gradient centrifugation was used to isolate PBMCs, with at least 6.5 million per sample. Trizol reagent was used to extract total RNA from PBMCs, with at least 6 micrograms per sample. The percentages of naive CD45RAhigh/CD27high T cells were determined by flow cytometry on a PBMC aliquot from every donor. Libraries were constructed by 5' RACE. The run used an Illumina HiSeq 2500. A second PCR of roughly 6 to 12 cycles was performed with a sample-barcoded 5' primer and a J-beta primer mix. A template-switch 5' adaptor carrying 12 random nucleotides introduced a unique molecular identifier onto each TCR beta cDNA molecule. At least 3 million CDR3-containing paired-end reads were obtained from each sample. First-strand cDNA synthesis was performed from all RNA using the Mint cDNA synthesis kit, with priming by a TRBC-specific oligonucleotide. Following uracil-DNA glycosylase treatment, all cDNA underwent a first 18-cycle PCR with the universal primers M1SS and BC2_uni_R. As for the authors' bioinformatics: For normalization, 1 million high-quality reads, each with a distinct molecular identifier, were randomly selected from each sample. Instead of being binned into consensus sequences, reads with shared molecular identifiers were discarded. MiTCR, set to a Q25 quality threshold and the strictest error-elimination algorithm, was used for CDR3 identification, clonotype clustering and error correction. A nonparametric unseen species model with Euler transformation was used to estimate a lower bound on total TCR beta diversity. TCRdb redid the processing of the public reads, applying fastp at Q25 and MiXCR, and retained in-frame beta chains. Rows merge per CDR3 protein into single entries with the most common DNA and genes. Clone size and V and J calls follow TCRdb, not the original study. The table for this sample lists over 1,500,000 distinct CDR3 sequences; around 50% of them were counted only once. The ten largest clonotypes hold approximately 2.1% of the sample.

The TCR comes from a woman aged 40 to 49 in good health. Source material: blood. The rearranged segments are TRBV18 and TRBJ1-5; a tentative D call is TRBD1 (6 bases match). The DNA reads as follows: TGTGCCGGCTCAAGAGGGGGGGATAATCAGCCCCAGCATTTT. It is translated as CAGSRGGDNQPQHF.